This T cell receptor (beta chain) was recovered during a study of T cell responses to AZD1222 COVID-19 vaccine. Findings and caveats of the study: Only 5 to 7 AZD1222 recipients were seropositive at baseline. Two doses of AZD1222 preceded a rise in Spike-specific TCR breadth and depth.

This CDR3 contains 14 residues. V gave up 7 bases and J gave up 0 bases, with 10 bases separating them. CDR1 is LNHDA and CDR2 is SQIVND in the germline V gene (reference sequence). The protocol was immunoSEQ multiplex PCR, while the TCRdb copy is restricted to in-frame clones and leaves out a portion. The sample consists of fewer than 90,000 clones, approximately 89% of them appearing once. Details on this clone: Its antigen is currently unknown.

This TCR was sampled from an adult who received the AZD1222 COVID-19 vaccine. V gene TRBV19 combines with J gene TRBJ1-3; TRBD1 might be the D (5 bases). This material consisted of peripheral blood, taken 28 days after the second AZD1222 dose. The CDR3 protein is CASTTGRSGNTIYF. In DNA, the CDR3 is TGTGCCAGTACTACAGGACGCTCTGGAAACACCATATATTTT.